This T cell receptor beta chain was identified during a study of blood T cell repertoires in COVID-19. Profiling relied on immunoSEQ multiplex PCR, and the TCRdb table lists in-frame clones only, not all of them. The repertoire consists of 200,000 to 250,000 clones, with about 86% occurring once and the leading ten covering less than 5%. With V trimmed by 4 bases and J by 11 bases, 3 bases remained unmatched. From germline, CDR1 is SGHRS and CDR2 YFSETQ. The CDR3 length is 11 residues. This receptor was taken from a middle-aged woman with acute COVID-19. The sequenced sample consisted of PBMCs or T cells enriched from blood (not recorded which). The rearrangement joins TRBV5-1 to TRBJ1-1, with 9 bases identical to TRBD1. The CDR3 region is CASSNGQGAFF. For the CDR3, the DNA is TGCGCCAGCAGCAACGGACAGGGGGCTTTCTTT.